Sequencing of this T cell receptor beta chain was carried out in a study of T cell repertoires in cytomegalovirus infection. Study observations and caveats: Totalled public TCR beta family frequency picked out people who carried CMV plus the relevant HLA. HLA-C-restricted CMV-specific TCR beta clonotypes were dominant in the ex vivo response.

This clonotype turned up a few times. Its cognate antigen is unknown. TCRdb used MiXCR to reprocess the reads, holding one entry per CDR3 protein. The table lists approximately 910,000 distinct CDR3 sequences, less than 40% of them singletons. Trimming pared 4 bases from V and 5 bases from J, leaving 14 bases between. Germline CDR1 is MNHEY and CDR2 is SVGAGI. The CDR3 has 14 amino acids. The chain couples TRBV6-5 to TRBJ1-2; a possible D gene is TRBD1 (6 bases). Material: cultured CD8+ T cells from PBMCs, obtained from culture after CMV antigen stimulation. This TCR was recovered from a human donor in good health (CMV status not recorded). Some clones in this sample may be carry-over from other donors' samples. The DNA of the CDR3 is TGTGCCAGCAGTTCCTCAGGGGAATATTATGGCTACACCTTC. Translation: CASSSSGEYYGYTF.